This T cell receptor beta chain stems from a study of cytomegalovirus exposure and HLA in healthy donors. Trimming shortened V by 4 bases and J by 7 bases, and 13 bases separated the two germline ends. The CDR3 is 13 residues long. CDR1 and CDR2 from the germline V gene are MDHEN and SYDVKM. Notes on the study in general: Cytomegalovirus status, reportedly, was diagnosed with high specificity and sensitivity by the classifier. Another analysis was done later, and it associated around 16,000 TCR beta sequences with HLA alleles at 0.05 false discovery rate. An analysis done earlier found most TCR beta V segments productive about 90% or about 30% of the time.

For this clone: Its target is unknown.

Amplification used 60 Vbeta primers and 13 Jbeta primers. Repertoires were generated with immunoSEQ multiplex PCR, while TCRdb's copy carries only in-frame clones and drops some. The profile shows around 67,000 clones, 55% to 80% of them singletons. The sample was PBMCs. This TCR derives from a woman in her fifties or sixties in good health and CMV-seronegative. The chain has TRBV28 and TRBJ1-1; D is perhaps TRBD1 (6 bases). CDR3 residues: CASSSTGVIEAFF. CDR3 bases: TGTGCCAGCAGTTCGACAGGCGTGATTGAAGCTTTCTTT. The entire variable domain, with the rest obtained from reference TRBV28 and TRBJ1-1, is as follows: DVKVTQSSRYLVKRTGEKVFLECVQDMDHENMFWYRQDPGLGLRLIYFSYDVKMKEKGDIPEGYSVSREKKERFSLILESASTNQTSMYLCASSSTGVIEAFFGQGTRLTVV.